This section outlines one T cell receptor (beta chain) sequence together with its context. TEMRA cells were FACS-enriched, with CD8+ and CD4+ T cells isolated negatively. This sample is drawn from a study of CD8 T cells in Susac syndrome. It was with random hexamers that roughly 0.5 to 1 ug RNA was reverse transcribed. It was immunoSEQ multiplex PCR that amplified TCR beta CDR3 across 54 Vbeta and 13 Jbeta. Each CDR3 protein is one row after TCRdb ran MiXCR on the immunoSEQ multiplex PCR reads. The sample consists of 130,000 to 150,000 distinct CDR3 sequences, roughly 94% of them appearing once. CDR3 size: 14 residues. Trimming took off 0 bases at V and 5 bases at J, with 10 bases between the two ends. Germline lookup yields CDR1 LGHDT and CDR2 YNNKEL (reference sequence).

This receptor was identified in a human donor in good health. The genes are TRBV3-1 and TRBJ2-5; D is uncertain. Sequenced input: CD8+ T cells from PBMCs. CDR3 in DNA: TGTGCCAGCAGCCAAGATCTAAATGGGGAGACCCAGTACTTC. This translates into CASSQDLNGETQYF.